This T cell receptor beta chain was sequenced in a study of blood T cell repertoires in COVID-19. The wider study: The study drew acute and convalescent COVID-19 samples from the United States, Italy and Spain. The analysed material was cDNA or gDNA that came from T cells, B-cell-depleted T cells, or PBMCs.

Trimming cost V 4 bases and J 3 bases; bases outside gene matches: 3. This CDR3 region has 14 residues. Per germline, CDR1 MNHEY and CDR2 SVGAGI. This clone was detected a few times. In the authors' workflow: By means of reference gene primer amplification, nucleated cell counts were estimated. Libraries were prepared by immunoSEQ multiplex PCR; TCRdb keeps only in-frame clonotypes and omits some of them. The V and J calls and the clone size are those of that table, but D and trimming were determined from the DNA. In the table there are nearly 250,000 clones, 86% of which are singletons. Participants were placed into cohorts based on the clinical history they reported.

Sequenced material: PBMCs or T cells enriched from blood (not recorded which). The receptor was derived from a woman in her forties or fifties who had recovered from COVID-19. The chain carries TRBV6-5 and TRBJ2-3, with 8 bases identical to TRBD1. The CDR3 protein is CASSLQGVTDTQYF. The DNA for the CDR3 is TGTGCCAGCAGTTTACAGGGGGTGACAGATACGCAGTATTTT.